The subject of this entry is one T cell receptor beta chain. Its antigen is undetermined. cDNA molecules, individually, were tagged with unique molecular identifiers. TCRdb reprocessed the 5' RACE reads with MiXCR, giving one entry per CDR3 protein. The sample lists just under 85,000 distinct CDR3 sequences; more than 9% were seen once. This sample was taken from a study of early T cells in non-severe SARS-CoV-2 infection. At the level of the study: Chains stayed unpaired after sequencing of bulk RNA from unsorted whole blood. Findings and caveats of the study: Comparison of clonotypes with VDJdb favored anti-spike CD8 responses while missing private and CD4 specificities.

V was cut by 3 bases and J by 4 bases, with 8 bases left in between. Germline V gene lookup returns CDR1 SGHRS and CDR2 YFSETQ. The CDR3 sequence is 13 residues long. Sequenced here: whole blood, sampled at baseline. The chain links TRBV5-1 to TRBJ1-5; D call uncertain. The receptor comes from an adult who was a healthcare worker with PCR-confirmed SARS-CoV-2 infection or an uninfected control (not recorded which). CDR3 region: CASSSGPNQPQHF. The CDR3 DNA reads TGCGCCAGCAGCTCCGGACCAAATCAGCCCCAGCATTTT.